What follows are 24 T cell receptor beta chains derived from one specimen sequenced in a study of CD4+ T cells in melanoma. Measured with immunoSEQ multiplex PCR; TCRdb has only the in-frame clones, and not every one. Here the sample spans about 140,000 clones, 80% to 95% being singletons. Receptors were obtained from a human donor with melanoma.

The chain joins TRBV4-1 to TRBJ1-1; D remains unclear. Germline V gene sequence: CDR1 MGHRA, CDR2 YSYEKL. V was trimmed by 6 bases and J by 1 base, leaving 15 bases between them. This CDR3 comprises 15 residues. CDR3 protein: CASRLAGLTNTEAFF. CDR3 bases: TGCGCCAGCAGGCTCGCCGGACTGACGAACACTGAAGCTTTCTTT.

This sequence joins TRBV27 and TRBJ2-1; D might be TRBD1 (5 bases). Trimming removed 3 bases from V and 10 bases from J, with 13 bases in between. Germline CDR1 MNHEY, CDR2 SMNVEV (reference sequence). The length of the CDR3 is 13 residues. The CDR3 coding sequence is TGTGCCAGCAGTTTCAGGCAGGGTGGGGAGCAGTTCTTC. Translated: CASSFRQGGEQFF.

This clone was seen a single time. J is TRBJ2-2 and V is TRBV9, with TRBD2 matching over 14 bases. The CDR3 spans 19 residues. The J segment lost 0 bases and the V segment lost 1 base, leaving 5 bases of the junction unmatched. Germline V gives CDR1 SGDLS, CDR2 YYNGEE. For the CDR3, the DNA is TGTGCCAGCAGCGTAACTGGACTAGCGGGGGGCTCGAACACCGGGGAGCTGTTTTTT. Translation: CASSVTGLAGGSNTGELFF. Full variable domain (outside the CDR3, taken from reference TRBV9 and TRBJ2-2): DSGVTQTPKHLITATGQRVTLRCSPRSGDLSVYWYQQSLDQGLQFLIQYYNGEERAKGNILERFSAQQFPDLHSELNLSSLELGDSALYFCASSVTGLAGGSNTGELFFGEGSRLTVL.

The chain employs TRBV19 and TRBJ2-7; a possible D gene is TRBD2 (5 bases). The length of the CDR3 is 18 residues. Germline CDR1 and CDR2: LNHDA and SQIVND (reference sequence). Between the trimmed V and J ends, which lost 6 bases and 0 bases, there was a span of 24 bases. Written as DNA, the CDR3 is TGTGCCAGTAGGAAGGGTGGAGAGGGCACCTCTTTCTCCTACGAGCAGTACTTC. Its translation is CASRKGGEGTSFSYEQYF.

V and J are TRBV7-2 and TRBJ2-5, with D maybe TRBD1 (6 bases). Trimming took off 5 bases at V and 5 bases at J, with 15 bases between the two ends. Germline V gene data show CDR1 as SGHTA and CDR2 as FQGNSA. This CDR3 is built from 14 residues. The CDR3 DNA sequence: TGTGCCAGCAGCGCCACCTGGCAGGGGGAGACCCAGTACTTC. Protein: CASSATWQGETQYF. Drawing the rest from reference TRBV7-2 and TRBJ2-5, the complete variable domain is GAGVSQSPSNKVTEKGKDVELRCDPISGHTALYWYRQSLGQGLEFLIYFQGNSAPDKSGLPSDRFSAERTGGSVSTLTIQRTQQEDSAVYLCASSATWQGETQYFGPGTRLLVL.

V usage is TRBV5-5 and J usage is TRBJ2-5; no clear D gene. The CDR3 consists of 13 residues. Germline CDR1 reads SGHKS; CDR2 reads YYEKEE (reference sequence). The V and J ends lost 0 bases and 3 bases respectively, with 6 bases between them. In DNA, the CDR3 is TGTGCCAGCAGCTTGGGGGTTGAAGAGACCCAGTACTTC. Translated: CASSLGVEETQYF.

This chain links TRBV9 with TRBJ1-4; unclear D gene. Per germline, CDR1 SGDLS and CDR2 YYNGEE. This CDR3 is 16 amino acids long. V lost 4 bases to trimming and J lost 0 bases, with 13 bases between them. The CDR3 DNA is TGTGCCAGCAGCTCGGATATCGGGTCAACTAATGAAAAACTGTTTTTT. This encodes CASSSDIGSTNEKLFF. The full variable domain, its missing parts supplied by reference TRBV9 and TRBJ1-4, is DSGVTQTPKHLITATGQRVTLRCSPRSGDLSVYWYQQSLDQGLQFLIQYYNGEERAKGNILERFSAQQFPDLHSELNLSSLELGDSALYFCASSSDIGSTNEKLFFGSGTQLSVL.

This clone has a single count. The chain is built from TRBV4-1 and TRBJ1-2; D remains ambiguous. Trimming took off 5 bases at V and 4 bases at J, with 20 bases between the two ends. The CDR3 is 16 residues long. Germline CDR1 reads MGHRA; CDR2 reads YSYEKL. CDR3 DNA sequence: TGCGCCAGCAGCGGGATGAGGACGCGGGAGATCTATGGCTACACCTTC. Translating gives CASSGMRTREIYGYTF.

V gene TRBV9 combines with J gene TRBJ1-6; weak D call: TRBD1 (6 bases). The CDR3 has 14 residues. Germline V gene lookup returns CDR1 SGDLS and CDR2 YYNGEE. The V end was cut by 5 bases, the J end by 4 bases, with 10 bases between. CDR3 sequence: CASSARGYNSPLHF. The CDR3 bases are TGTGCCAGCAGTGCGAGGGGGTATAATTCACCCCTCCACTTT.

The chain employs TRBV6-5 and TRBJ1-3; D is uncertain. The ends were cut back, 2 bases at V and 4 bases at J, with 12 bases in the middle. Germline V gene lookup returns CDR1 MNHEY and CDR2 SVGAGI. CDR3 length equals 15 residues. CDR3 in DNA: TGTGCCAGCAGTTACCAACCGGGCGGGGGAAACACCATATATTTT. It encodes CASSYQPGGGNTIYF.

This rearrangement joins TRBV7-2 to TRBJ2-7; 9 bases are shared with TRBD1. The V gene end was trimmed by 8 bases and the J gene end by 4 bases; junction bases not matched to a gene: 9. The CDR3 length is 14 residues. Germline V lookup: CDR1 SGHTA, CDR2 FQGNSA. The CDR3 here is CASSTGQGLYEQYF. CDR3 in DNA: TGTGCCAGCTCAACGGGACAGGGATTATACGAGCAGTACTTC.

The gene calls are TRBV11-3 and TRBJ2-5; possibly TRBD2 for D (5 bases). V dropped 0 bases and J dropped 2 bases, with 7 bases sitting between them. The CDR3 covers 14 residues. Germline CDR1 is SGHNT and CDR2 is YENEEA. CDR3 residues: CASSLDGGQETQYF. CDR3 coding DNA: TGTGCCAGCAGCTTAGACGGAGGACAAGAGACCCAGTACTTC.

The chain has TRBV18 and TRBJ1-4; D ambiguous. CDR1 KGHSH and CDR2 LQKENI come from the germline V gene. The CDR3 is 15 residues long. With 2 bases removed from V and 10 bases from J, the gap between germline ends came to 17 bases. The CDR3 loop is CASSPDQKPAGKLFF. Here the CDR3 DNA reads TGTGCCAGCTCACCAGACCAGAAGCCAGCAGGAAAACTGTTTTTT.

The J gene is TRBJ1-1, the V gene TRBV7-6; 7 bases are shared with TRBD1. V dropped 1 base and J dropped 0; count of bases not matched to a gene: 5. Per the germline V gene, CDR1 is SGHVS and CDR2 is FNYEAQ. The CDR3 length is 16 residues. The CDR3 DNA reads TGTGCCAGCAGCTTAGGGAACAGGGGAGTGAACACTGAAGCTTTCTTT. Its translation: CASSLGNRGVNTEAFF.

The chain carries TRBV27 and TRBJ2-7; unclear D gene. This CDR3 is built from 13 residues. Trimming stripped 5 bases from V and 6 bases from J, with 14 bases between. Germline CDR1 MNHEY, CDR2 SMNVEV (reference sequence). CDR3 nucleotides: TGTGCCAGCAGTCCCGGGCCTTTTCTCGAGCAGTACTTC. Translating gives CASSPGPFLEQYF.

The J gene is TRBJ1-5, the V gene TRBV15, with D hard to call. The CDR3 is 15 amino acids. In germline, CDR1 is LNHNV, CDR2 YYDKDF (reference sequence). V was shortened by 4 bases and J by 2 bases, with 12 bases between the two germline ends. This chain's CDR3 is CATSTSVAGNQPQHF. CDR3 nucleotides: TGTGCCACCAGCACTTCAGTGGCTGGCAATCAGCCCCAGCATTTT.

DNA of the CDR3: TGTGCCAGCAGGGGAGGGGGAATGTATGGCTACACCTTC. Translating it yields CASRGGGMYGYTF. The chain has TRBV6-5 and TRBJ1-2, with D tentatively TRBD1 (6 bases). Trimming took off 6 bases at V and 5 bases at J, with 13 bases between the two ends. In germline, CDR1 is MNHEY, CDR2 SVGAGI. This CDR3 has 13 residues.

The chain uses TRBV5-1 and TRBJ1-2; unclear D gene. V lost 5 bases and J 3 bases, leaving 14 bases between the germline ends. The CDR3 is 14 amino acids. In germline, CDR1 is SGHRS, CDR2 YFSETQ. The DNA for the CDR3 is TGCGCCAGCAGTCCTGAACCCGGGGACTATGGCTACACCTTC. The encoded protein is CASSPEPGDYGYTF.

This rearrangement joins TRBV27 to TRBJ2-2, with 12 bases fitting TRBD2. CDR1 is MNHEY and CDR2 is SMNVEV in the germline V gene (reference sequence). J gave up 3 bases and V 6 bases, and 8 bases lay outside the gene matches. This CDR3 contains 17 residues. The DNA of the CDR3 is TGTGCCAGCAGCTGGGGTCTAGCGGGGGGGTACACCGGGGAGCTGTTTTTT. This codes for CASSWGLAGGYTGELFF.

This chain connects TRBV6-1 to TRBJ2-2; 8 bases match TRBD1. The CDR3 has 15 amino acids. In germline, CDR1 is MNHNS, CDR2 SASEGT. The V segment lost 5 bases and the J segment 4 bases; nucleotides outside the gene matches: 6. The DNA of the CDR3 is TGTGCCAGCAGTTTAACAGGGGGTCCCACCGGGGAGCTGTTTTTT. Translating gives CASSLTGGPTGELFF.

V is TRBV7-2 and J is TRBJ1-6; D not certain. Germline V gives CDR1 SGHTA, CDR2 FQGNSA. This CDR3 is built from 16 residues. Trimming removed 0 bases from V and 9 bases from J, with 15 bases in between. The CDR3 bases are TGTGCCAGCAGCTTAGCGCTCGGGCAGTCTGCTTCACCCCTCCACTTT. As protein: CASSLALGQSASPLHF.

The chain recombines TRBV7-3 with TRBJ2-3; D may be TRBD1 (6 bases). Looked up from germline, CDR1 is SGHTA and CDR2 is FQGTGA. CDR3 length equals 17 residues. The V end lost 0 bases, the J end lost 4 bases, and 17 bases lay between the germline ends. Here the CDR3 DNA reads TGTGCCAGCAGCTTAACGCCCCAGGGGTCTGGGCCAGATACGCAGTATTTT. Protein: CASSLTPQGSGPDTQYF.

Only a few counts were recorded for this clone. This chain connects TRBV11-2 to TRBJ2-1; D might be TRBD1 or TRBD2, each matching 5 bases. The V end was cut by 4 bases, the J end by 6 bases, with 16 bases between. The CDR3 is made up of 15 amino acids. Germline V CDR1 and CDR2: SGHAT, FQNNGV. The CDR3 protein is CASSSIRGTRNEQFF. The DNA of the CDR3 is TGTGCCAGCAGCTCCATTCGAGGGACCCGCAATGAGCAGTTCTTC.

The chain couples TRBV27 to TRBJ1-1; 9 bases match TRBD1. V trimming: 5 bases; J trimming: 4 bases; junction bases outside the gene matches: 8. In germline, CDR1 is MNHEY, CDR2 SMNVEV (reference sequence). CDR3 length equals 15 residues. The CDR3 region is CASSPRTGATTEAFF. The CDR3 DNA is TGTGCCAGCAGTCCCCGGACAGGGGCGACCACTGAAGCTTTCTTT.